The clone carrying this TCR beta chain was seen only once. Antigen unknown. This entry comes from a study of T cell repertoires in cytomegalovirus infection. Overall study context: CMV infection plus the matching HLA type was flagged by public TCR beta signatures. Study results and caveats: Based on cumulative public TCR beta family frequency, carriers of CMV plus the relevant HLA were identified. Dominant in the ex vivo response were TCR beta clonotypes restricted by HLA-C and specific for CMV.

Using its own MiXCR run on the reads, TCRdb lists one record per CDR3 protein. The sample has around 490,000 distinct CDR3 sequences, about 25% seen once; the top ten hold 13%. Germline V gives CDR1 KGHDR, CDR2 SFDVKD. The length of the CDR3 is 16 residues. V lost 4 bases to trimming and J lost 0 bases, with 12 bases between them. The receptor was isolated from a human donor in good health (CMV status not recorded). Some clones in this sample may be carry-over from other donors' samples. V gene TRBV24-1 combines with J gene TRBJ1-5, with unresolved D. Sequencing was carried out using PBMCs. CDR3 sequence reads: CATSDWQANSNQPQHF. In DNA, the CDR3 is TGTGCCACCAGTGACTGGCAGGCGAATAGCAATCAGCCCCAGCATTTT.